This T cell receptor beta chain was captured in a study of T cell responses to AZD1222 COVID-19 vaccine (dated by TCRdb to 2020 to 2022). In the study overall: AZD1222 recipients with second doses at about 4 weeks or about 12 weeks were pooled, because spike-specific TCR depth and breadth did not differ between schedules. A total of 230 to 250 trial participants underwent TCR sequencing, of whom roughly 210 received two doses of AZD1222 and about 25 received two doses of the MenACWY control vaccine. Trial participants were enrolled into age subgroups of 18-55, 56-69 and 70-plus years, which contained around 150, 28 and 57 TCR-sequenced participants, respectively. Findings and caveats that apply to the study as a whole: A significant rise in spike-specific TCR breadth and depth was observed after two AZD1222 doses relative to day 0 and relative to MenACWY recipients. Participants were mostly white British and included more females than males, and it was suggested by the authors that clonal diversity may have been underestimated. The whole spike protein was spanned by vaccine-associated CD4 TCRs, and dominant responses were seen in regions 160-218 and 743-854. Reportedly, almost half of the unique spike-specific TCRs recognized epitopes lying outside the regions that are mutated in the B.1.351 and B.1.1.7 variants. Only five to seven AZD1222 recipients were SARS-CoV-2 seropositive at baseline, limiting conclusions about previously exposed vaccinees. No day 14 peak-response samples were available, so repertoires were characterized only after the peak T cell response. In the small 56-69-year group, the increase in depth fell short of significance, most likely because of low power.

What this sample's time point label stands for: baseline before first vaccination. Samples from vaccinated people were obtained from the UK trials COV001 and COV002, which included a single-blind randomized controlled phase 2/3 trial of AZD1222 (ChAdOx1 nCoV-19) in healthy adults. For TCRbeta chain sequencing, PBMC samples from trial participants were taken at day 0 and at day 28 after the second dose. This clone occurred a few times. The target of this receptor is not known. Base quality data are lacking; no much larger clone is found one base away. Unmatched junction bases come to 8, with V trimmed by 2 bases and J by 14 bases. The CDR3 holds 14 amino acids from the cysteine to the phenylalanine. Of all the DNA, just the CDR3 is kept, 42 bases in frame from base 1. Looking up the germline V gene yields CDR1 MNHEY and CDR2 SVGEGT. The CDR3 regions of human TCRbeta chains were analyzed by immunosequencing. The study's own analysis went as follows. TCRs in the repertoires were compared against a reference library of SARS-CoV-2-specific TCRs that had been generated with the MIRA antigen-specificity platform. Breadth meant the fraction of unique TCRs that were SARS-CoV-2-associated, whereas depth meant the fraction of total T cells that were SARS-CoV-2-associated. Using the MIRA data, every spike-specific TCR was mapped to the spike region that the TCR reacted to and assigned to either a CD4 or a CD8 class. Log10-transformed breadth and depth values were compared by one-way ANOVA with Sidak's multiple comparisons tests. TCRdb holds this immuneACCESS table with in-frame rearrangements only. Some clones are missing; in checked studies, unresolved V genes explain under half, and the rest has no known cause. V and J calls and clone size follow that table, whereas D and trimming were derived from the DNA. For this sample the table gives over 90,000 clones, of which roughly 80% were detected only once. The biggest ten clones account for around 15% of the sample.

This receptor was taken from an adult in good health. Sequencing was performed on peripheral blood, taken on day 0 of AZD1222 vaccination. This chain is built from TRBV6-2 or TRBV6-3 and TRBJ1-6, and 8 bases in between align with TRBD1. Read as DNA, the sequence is TGTGCCAGCAGTTACCGGACAGGGCTCCTGACCCTCCACTTT. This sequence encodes CASSYRTGLLTLHF.